The sequence of this T cell receptor (beta chain) was determined in a study of cytomegalovirus exposure and HLA in healthy donors. Study-wide context: Within an early data release were around 80 million unique TCRs drawn from HLA-typed donors.

The CDR3 totals 16 residues. Trimming cost V 7 bases and J 2 bases, with 19 bases left between them. Germline V gene data show CDR1 as MNHEY and CDR2 as SMNVEV (reference sequence). In the PCR, 60 Vbeta and 13 Jbeta primers were used. Data came from immunoSEQ multiplex PCR; TCRdb stores just in-frame clones and leaves some out. The sample lists under 70,000 clones, roughly 79% occurring once. Input material: PBMCs. This receptor was identified in a man in his fifties or sixties in good health and CMV-seronegative. The V call is TRBV27, the J call TRBJ2-3; a weak D match, TRBD2 (7 bases). In DNA form, the CDR3 reads TGTGCCAGCAACCCAGCGGGCGGGGGCCACACAGATACGCAGTATTTT. It specifies CASNPAGGGHTDTQYF.